A single T cell receptor (beta chain) is shown here with its context. Its recognized antigen is unknown. This sample was included in a study of cytomegalovirus exposure and HLA in healthy donors (dated by TCRdb to the late 2010s). Context from the whole study: In an earlier analysis of about 560 of the donors, under 300 Gb of sequence data and about 110 million unique TCR beta sequences from about 190 million T cells were reported. Around 330 gigabases of sequencing data and around 80 million unique TCR sequences made up an early release that covered approximately 700 HLA-typed donors. Among the roughly 380 genotyped donors, around 81% belonged to the genetic ancestry cluster associated with self-reported Caucasian donors. The study aimed to test whether signatures of past pathogen exposure could be identified by cataloging public T cell receptors. Using immunosequencing, the study profiled T cell repertoires from 666 subjects and related those repertoires to cytomegalovirus serostatus. A separate validation cohort of roughly 130 different subjects was used in addition to the roughly 670-subject first cohort. To predict cytomegalovirus infection status, the study combined high-throughput TCR immunosequencing, statistical association of individual TCRs with disease status, and machine learning. In a later analysis, previously published TCR beta repertoires from more than 500 donors were re-analyzed and high-resolution HLA genotyping was added so that TCR occurrence patterns could be studied. In the later analysis, no new phenotypic data were used to find candidate immune exposures; instead, reliance was placed on TCR beta sequences and their occurrence across donors. In an earlier analysis of 587 of the donors, high-throughput TCR beta sequencing was used to judge whether each TCR beta V gene segment behaved as functional or pseudogenic. Donor age, sex, ethnicity and CMV serostatus were compiled together with the repertoire data. A later genetic analysis took genome-wide SNP genotypes for about 55% of the 666 donors and used that subset as a discovery cohort. Every discovery cohort repertoire had been produced on one sequencing platform. HLA typing included class I and class II loci at four-digit resolution. Typing coverage varied by locus: roughly 629-630 donors for A, B, C, DRB1 and DQB1; approximately 560 for DQA1; over 600 for DPA1; 450 to 480 for DPB1. Roughly 5 DR-DQ haplotypes were handled as single units for association and clustering, since linkage in the cohort was strong. Across 300 to 400 genotyped donors of the cohort, an average of about 200,000 unique TCR beta nucleotide sequences per donor were sequenced, and approximately 19% of those sequences were non-productive.

Library prep was done by the immunoSEQ multiplex PCR assay. A mixture of 60 forward primers for TCR Vbeta segments and 13 reverse primers for TCR Jbeta segments was used in the multiplex PCR. A multiplex PCR assay on genomic DNA amplified the CDR3 region of rearranged TCR beta genes. The Illumina HiSeq System was used to sequence the amplified TCR beta libraries as 87-base-pair reads. From the authors' description of their analysis: In a later analysis, tens of millions of unique TCR beta chains were counted across the 650 to 750 repertoires, and approximately 11 million of these chains were shared by at least two donors. To remove PCR and sequencing errors, raw reads were error-corrected and collapsed into unique sequences using a nearest-neighbor algorithm that merged closely related sequences. CDR3 sequences were aligned to IMGT reference sequences to assign V, D and J gene segments. Each retained sequence needed at least a six-nucleotide match to both a V gene segment and a J gene segment. A rearrangement counted as productive if the CDR3 had no stop codons and remained in frame with V and J, and every other rearrangement counted as non-productive. CDR3 was defined according to IMGT convention as the region running from the second conserved V-encoded cysteine to the conserved J-encoded phenylalanine. The earlier analysis of 500 to 600 of the donors excluded sequences that lacked an unambiguous match to a single V gene segment. In an earlier analysis of 587 of the donors, V segments were called functional above 56.7% productive rearrangements and were called segregating when the between-donor standard deviation exceeded 5%. A statistical classification framework was developed to diagnose cytomegalovirus status using the catalog of TCR beta chain sequences. In a later analysis, V and J genes were assigned by comparing TCR nucleotide sequences against IMGT/GENE-DB human TR gene sequences. In a later analysis, CDR3 sequences and most-parsimonious VDJ recombination scenarios were assigned using the TCRdist pipeline. In a later analysis, each TCR beta chain was defined by its CDR3 amino acid sequence together with its V-gene family, and reads lacking a unique V-gene family were excluded. A later analysis removed roughly 590 highly shared, low-generation-probability nucleotide sequences to deal with suspected cross-contamination and a sequencing artifact. In a later analysis, a clonal expansion index was calculated for each public chain from normalized within-repertoire ranks of inferred template counts. Generation probabilities in a later analysis came from a VDJ recombination model fitted to out-of-frame rearrangements, and those results were checked against IGoR. A later analysis scored TCR-TCR, TCR-HLA and TCR-CMV co-occurrence with hypergeometric tests, applying a repertoire-size bias correction to TCR pairs. In a later analysis, false discovery rates were estimated by permuting HLA or CMV assignments 20 times. In a later analysis, co-occurring TCRs were grouped with DBSCAN, and TCRdist sequence similarity was added when clustering was performed within HLA-allele-positive subsets. For co-occurrence clustering, repertoires with fewer than 30,000 or more than 120,000 public chains were excluded, along with five repertoires with anomalous nucleotide sharing. Drawn from immuneACCESS, this table holds only the in-frame rearrangements with V and J called that TCRdb kept. Clones are partly lost; checked studies trace under half to an unresolved V gene and leave the rest unexplained. D and trimming come from the DNA, and the V and J calls and clone size come from that table. The table kept for this sample lists roughly 40,000 clones. In total, the top ten clones hold 6.5% to 10% of the sample.

The cohort consisted of 600 to 750 healthy bone marrow donors. At the time of sampling, every cohort member was nominally healthy, though immune exposures that went unrecorded were likely present. The donor tested CMV seronegative and was one of the 352 seronegative cohort members. Each donor provided a peripheral blood sample, and peripheral blood mononuclear cells were used for TCR beta sequencing. Genomic DNA was extracted from the blood cell samples with the Qiagen DNeasy Blood Extraction Kit. From cysteine to phenylalanine, the CDR3 is 15 amino acids long. The DNA shown is the 45-base CDR3, in frame from base 1. CDR1 is given as MNHEY and CDR2 as SMNVEV, both from the germline V gene (reference sequence). V lost 5 bases and J lost 4 bases; the stretch between them is 15 bases long. The investigation overall reported the following: A total of about 150 TCR beta chains were listed by the study as associated with cytomegalovirus. Linkage disequilibrium might explain the correlated functional status among segregating V segments, but an unknown experimental factor could not be ruled out. A later analysis associated around 16,000 TCR beta sequences with specific HLA alleles at a false discovery rate of 0.05. In a later analysis, HLA-associated TCR beta chains showed more clonal expansion and lower generation probabilities than non-associated chains that were equally common. According to a later analysis, TCR association rates differed among HLA loci, with DRB1 alleles showing the most associated TCRs and HLA-C alleles showing the fewest. Cytomegalovirus status was reported to be diagnosed by the classifier with high specificity and sensitivity in both the original and validation cohorts. A further reported finding was that TCR beta sequences accurately predicted the HLA-A and HLA-B alleles for most subjects in the first cohort. When HLA alleles, especially DR and DQ, strongly co-occurred, TCR associations were difficult to assign to individual alleles. An earlier analysis of around 600 of the donors showed that most TCR beta V segments appeared in productive rearrangements either about 87% or about 30% of the time, which broadly matched IMGT annotations. Fewer than 20 rarely observed V segments, including chromosome 9 orphons, were excluded from the earlier analysis of some 590 of the donors because counts were too low. According to the authors, the approach could potentially be generalized to other disease states and immunological phenotypes. Some IMGT-functional V segments, including TRBV6-2 and TRBV6-3, could not be told apart with the 87-base-pair reads, so those segments were excluded. Most TCR sequences were seen in very few donors, while some public TCRs were found in many individuals. In a later analysis, several top co-occurrence clusters were reported to appear linked to parvovirus B19, influenza, CMV and Epstein-Barr virus. Immune exposure information for the cohort was limited to CMV serostatus. In a later analysis, most CMV-associated TCR beta chains were found to appear HLA-restricted, with HLA associations seemingly driven largely by CMV exposure. HLA typing was unavailable for some donors at each locus, so association tests used only the typed subset. A cluster of highly shared sequence variants was judged likely to be a technical artifact of the sequencing pipeline. The cohort was sequenced for TCR beta chains only, and without alpha or paired-chain data the features that could be detected were limited. In a later genetic analysis, fewer N-insertions in productive TCRs were reported among donors in an Asian-associated ancestry cluster than the roughly 710-donor mean. In a later genetic analysis, a missense DCLRE1C variant was associated with V-gene and J-gene trimming of TCR beta chains, and the association was replicated in an independent cohort. In vitro tests confirmed that three of the cytomegalovirus-associated TCR beta chains recognize cytomegalovirus antigens. The presence/absence analyses assumed that sequencing depth was roughly uniform across donors, and that assumption may not be true.

The receptor comes from a male donor in good health and CMV-seronegative. What was sequenced was PBMCs. The sequence joins TRBV27 to TRBJ2-1; no D gene is confidently identified. The CDR3 in this case is CASSPQLSRYNEQFF. The nucleotide sequence is given as TGTGCCAGCAGTCCCCAGCTTTCCAGGTACAATGAGCAGTTCTTC.